A single sample gave rise to the 32 T cell receptor beta chains below, sequenced in a study of blood T cell repertoires in COVID-19. Only in-frame clones appear in the TCRdb table, and some are missing; sequencing was by immunoSEQ multiplex PCR. The sample lists approximately 250,000 clones; approximately 89% were seen once. The sample was peripheral blood. The receptors shown here come from a middle-aged man with active or convalescent COVID-19.

This chain uses TRBV7-3 with TRBJ2-1; D is perhaps TRBD2 (6 bases). The germline V gene has CDR1 SGHTA and CDR2 FQGTGA. Trimming pared 7 bases from V and 8 bases from J, leaving 15 bases between. The CDR3 totals 13 residues. CDR3 in amino acids: CASTPGGIDEQFF. The CDR3 bases are TGTGCCAGCACCCCTGGGGGGATCGATGAGCAGTTCTTC.

The rearrangement uses TRBV5-1 and TRBJ2-3; TRBD2 matches 7 bases. The germline CDR1 and CDR2 sequences are SGHRS and YFSETQ. Trimming at V came to 0 bases and at J to 3 bases, leaving 7 bases not matched to a gene. The CDR3 covers 16 residues. The DNA of the CDR3 is TGCGCCAGCAGCTTGGCGCGGGGAGGGCCTACAGATACGCAGTATTTT. Translating gives CASSLARGGPTDTQYF.

A remark on this clone: The same CDR3 also results from other DNA sequences found in this sample. The chain recombines TRBV27 with TRBJ2-2; 13 positions match TRBD2. J was trimmed by 4 bases and V by 8 bases; bases with no gene match: 1. Per germline, CDR1 MNHEY and CDR2 SMNVEV (reference sequence). The CDR3 is 14 residues long. CDR3 amino acids: CASRLAGGTGELFF. CDR3 DNA sequence: TGTGCCAGCCGACTAGCGGGGGGCACCGGGGAGCTGTTTTTT.

The chain joins TRBV25-1 to TRBJ1-2; 12 bases are shared with TRBD1. The CDR3 runs to 16 residues. V lost 3 bases, J lost 8 bases, and 10 bases stayed unmatched. The germline V gene encodes CDR1 MGHDK and CDR2 SYGVNS. This CDR3 is CASSDSGTGGQEGYTF. DNA for the CDR3: TGTGCCAGCAGTGACTCCGGGACAGGGGGCCAAGAAGGCTACACCTTC.

The chain joins TRBV4-1 to TRBJ2-7; TRBD1 aligns across 10 bases. The CDR3 is 14 amino acids. Germline values: CDR1 MGHRA, CDR2 YSYEKL. Unmatched junction bases numbered 3, after V lost 4 bases and J lost 3 bases. In DNA, the CDR3 is TGCGCCAGCAGCCTAGGGACAGGGGTCTACGAGCAGTACTTC. Its protein product is CASSLGTGVYEQYF.

This clone has more than one count but fewer than ten. The rearrangement links TRBV25-1 to TRBJ1-4; TRBD1 agrees at 8 bases. CDR3 length: 13 residues. V lost 5 bases to trimming and J lost 7 bases; unmatched junction nucleotides: 3. Germline V lookup: CDR1 MGHDK, CDR2 SYGVNS. The CDR3, as DNA: TGTGCCAGCAGTACAGGGGGTAGTGAAAAACTGTTTTTT. Residues: CASSTGGSEKLFF.

The chain carries TRBV10-3 and TRBJ2-7; TRBD2 matches 14 bases. The length of the CDR3 is 12 residues. The V segment lost 10 bases and the J segment 6 bases; nucleotides outside the gene matches: 2. The germline V gene encodes CDR1 ENHRY and CDR2 SYGVKD. In nucleotides, the CDR3 is TGTGCCACCGGACTAGCGGGAGGCGAGCAGTACTTC. Translation: CATGLAGGEQYF.

The chain employs TRBV24-1 and TRBJ1-2; 10 bases are a match to TRBD1. The CDR3 is 14 amino acids. After removal of 7 bases from V and 7 bases from J, the junction contained 8 bases not matched to a gene. Looked up from germline, CDR1 is KGHDR and CDR2 is SFDVKD. The CDR3 is CATSADRGIGGYTF. The CDR3 bases are TGTGCCACCAGCGCGGACAGGGGGATAGGTGGCTACACCTTC.

The chain joins TRBV11-2 to TRBJ2-3; D not resolved. The CDR3 runs to 13 residues. With 2 bases removed from V and 7 bases from J, the gap between germline ends came to 10 bases. CDR1 and CDR2 from the germline V gene are SGHAT and FQNNGV. The CDR3 sequence is CASSLSWRNTQYF. For the CDR3, the DNA is TGTGCCAGCAGCTTATCCTGGCGGAATACGCAGTATTTT.

The V call is TRBV19, the J call TRBJ2-2; a possible D gene is TRBD2 (5 bases). V gave up 6 bases and J gave up 8 bases, with 13 bases separating them. The CDR3 consists of 13 residues. Germline assignment: CDR1 LNHDA and CDR2 SQIVND (reference sequence). CDR3 sequence: CASRAVRGGELFF. Written as DNA, the CDR3 is TGTGCCAGTAGAGCAGTCCGGGGAGGGGAGCTGTTTTTT.

The rearrangement joins TRBV28 to TRBJ2-2; 10 nucleotides line up with TRBD1. The CDR3 totals 15 residues. Germline values: CDR1 MDHEN, CDR2 SYDVKM. Germline trimming cut 6 bases from V and 2 bases from J; bases unmatched to any gene: 3. The CDR3 sequence: CASRRDRGNTGELFF. CDR3 in DNA: TGTGCCAGCAGGAGGGACAGGGGTAACACCGGGGAGCTGTTTTTT. The variable domain in full, completed from reference TRBV28 and TRBJ2-2, reads DVKVTQSSRYLVKRTGEKVFLECVQDMDHENMFWYRQDPGLGLRLIYFSYDVKMKEKGDIPEGYSVSREKKERFSLILESASTNQTSMYLCASRRDRGNTGELFFGEGSRLTVL.

The J gene is TRBJ2-7, the V gene TRBV5-4; 7 bases align to TRBD1. After removal of 5 bases from V and 2 bases from J, the junction contained 7 bases not matched to a gene. There are 14 residues in the CDR3. Germline V CDR1 and CDR2: SGHNT, YYREEE (reference sequence). The CDR3, as DNA: TGTGCCAGCAGACCCGGGACAGCTACCTACGAGCAGTACTTC. It encodes CASRPGTATYEQYF. Using reference TRBV5-4 and TRBJ2-7 for the parts outside the CDR3, the full variable domain is ETGVTQSPTHLIKTRGQQVTLRCSSQSGHNTVSWYQQALGQGPQFIFQYYREEENGRGNFPPRFSGLQFPNYSSELNVNALELDDSALYLCASRPGTATYEQYFGPGTRLTVT.

The chain is built from TRBV2 and TRBJ1-1, with TRBD1 identical over 7 bases. V lost 5 bases to trimming and J lost 8 bases; unmatched junction nucleotides: 14. The CDR3 length is 15 residues. CDR1 and CDR2 from the germline V gene are SNHLY and FYNNEI. Here the CDR3 reads CASSNTGAKAIEAFF. CDR3 DNA: TGTGCCAGCAGTAATACAGGGGCCAAGGCCATAGAAGCTTTCTTT.

The chain employs TRBV5-6 and TRBJ2-7; the D gene is possibly TRBD1 (5 bases). Germline V gene data show CDR1 as SGHDT and CDR2 as YYEEEE. The CDR3 is made up of 13 amino acids. V lost 4 bases, J lost 5 bases, and 13 bases lay in between. CDR3: CASSLAGHHEQYF. CDR3 DNA: TGTGCCAGCAGCCTGGCAGGGCACCACGAGCAGTACTTC.

The V call is TRBV12-3 or TRBV12-4, the J call TRBJ2-7, with a tentative D call TRBD2 (6 bases). Between the trimmed V and J ends, which lost 6 bases and 2 bases, there was a span of 11 bases. This CDR3 comprises 13 residues. In DNA, the CDR3 is TGTGCCAGCAGGCCGCGGGGCCCCTACGAGCAGTACTTC. Translation: CASRPRGPYEQYF.

V gene TRBV5-4 combines with J gene TRBJ2-6; D might be TRBD2 (6 bases). Looked up from germline, CDR1 is SGHNT and CDR2 is YYREEE (reference sequence). V was clipped by 5 bases and J by 1 base, with 10 bases between them. This CDR3 is built from 15 residues. CDR3 sequence reads: CASRLGGSGANVLTF. The CDR3 region has the DNA TGTGCCAGCAGGTTAGGAGGGTCTGGGGCCAACGTCCTGACTTTC.

Turning to this clone: Germline and junction disagree at one end, which may indicate a read error. The J gene is TRBJ2-1, the V gene TRBV7-7, with D perhaps being TRBD1 or TRBD2 (5 bases each). Per the germline V gene, CDR1 is SSHAT and CDR2 is FNYEAQ (reference sequence). The CDR3 is 15 residues long. The CDR3 is CASSLGVGVYNEQFF. The CDR3 DNA is TGTGCTAGCAGCTTAGGGGTGGGAGTCTACAATGAGCAGTTCTTC.

The chain couples TRBV27 to TRBJ1-3; maybe TRBD1 (5 bases). The CDR3 sequence is 15 residues long. V was trimmed by 6 bases and J by 3 bases, leaving 15 bases between them. From germline, CDR1 is MNHEY and CDR2 SMNVEV (reference sequence). The CDR3 spells CASRTFRDYGNTIYF. The CDR3 DNA is TGTGCCAGCAGAACCTTCCGGGACTATGGAAACACCATATATTTT.

The genes are TRBV6-5 and TRBJ1-3; 7 bases are shared with TRBD1. The junction had 2 bases not matched to a gene; V was cut back by 2 bases and J by 4 bases. The germline gives CDR1 MNHEY, CDR2 SVGAGI. This CDR3 is 14 amino acids long. CDR3 sequence (DNA): TGTGCCAGCAGTTACAGGGGGCCGGGAAACACCATATATTTT. It codes for CASSYRGPGNTIYF.

The chain recombines TRBV9 with TRBJ1-2, with 7 bases that match TRBD1. V was pared by 4 bases and J by 10 bases, with 10 bases of the junction left unmatched. The CDR3 is 13 residues long. CDR1 and CDR2 (germline): SGDLS, YYNGEE. CDR3 in DNA: TGTGCCAGCAGCCCGTCACAGGGGTGGGACTACACCTTC. It is translated as CASSPSQGWDYTF.

The genes are TRBV13 and TRBJ2-5; 7 bases fit TRBD1. The junction had 3 bases not matched to a gene; V was cut back by 3 bases and J by 2 bases. CDR3 length equals 14 residues. The V gene's germline CDR1 is PRHDT and CDR2 FYEKMQ (reference sequence). Written as DNA, the CDR3 is TGTGCCAGCAGCTTGACAGGGCTTCAAGAGACCCAGTACTTC. This codes for CASSLTGLQETQYF.

The V and J genes are TRBV4-1 and TRBJ2-1; 9 bases are a match to TRBD2. V dropped 0 bases and J dropped 5; count of bases not matched to a gene: 5. The CDR3 is 16 residues long. Looked up from germline, CDR1 is MGHRA and CDR2 is YSYEKL. CDR3: CASSQDGLAGHNEQFF. The CDR3 coding sequence is TGCGCCAGCAGCCAAGACGGCCTAGCGGGACACAATGAGCAGTTCTTC.

This chain links TRBV28 with TRBJ2-7; 15 positions match TRBD2. The CDR3 runs to 17 residues. V was pared by 7 bases and J by 3 bases, with 10 bases of the junction left unmatched. Germline CDR1 reads MDHEN; CDR2 reads SYDVKM. In nucleotides, the CDR3 is TGTGCCAGCACTCCTCCGGGACTAGCGGGGGGAAGCTACGAGCAGTACTTC. The encoded protein is CASTPPGLAGGSYEQYF.

The chain uses TRBV5-1 and TRBJ1-6; TRBD1 is a possible D gene (6 bases). The CDR3 totals 15 residues. Per the germline V gene, CDR1 is SGHRS and CDR2 is YFSETQ. V lost 1 base to trimming and J lost 10 bases, with 15 bases between them. CDR3 protein: CASSLSEQGVSPLHF. As DNA, the CDR3 is TGCGCCAGCAGCTTGTCGGAACAGGGTGTCTCACCCCTCCACTTT.

The chain combines TRBV14 with TRBJ2-2; 9 bases line up with TRBD1. This CDR3 has 15 residues. The junction had 9 bases not matched to a gene; V was cut back by 4 bases and J by 9 bases. Germline lookup yields CDR1 SGHDN and CDR2 FVKESK. The chain's CDR3 is CASSRDRGVSRELFF. DNA for the CDR3: TGTGCCAGCAGCCGAGACAGGGGGGTTAGCCGGGAGCTGTTTTTT.

The rearrangement uses TRBV10-3 and TRBJ2-6, with D tentatively TRBD2 (6 bases). Germline V gene sequence: CDR1 ENHRY, CDR2 SYGVKD. The CDR3 contains 17 residues. V was cut by 4 bases and J by 0 bases, with 13 bases left in between. CDR3 protein: CAISAGSTNSGANVLTF. The CDR3 DNA reads as TGTGCCATCAGTGCCGGGAGCACGAACTCTGGGGCCAACGTCCTGACTTTC.

This sequence joins TRBV7-3 and TRBJ1-1; TRBD1 matches at 9 bases. V shed 5 bases and J 5 bases; nucleotides not matched to a gene: 3. The CDR3 is 13 residues long. Germline CDR1 SGHTA, CDR2 FQGTGA. The CDR3, as DNA: TGTGCCAGCAGCGTTGGGACAGGGACTGAAGCTTTCTTT. Its protein is CASSVGTGTEAFF.

The chain combines TRBV30 with TRBJ1-2, with a tentative D call TRBD1 (6 bases). The CDR3 is 13 residues long. The germline V gene encodes CDR1 GTSNPN and CDR2 SVGIG (reference sequence). Trimming took off 1 base at V and 6 bases at J, with 12 bases between the two ends. The CDR3 bases are TGTGCCTGGAGTGAACAGGGAGTGGATGGCTACACCTTC. As protein: CAWSEQGVDGYTF.

The gene calls are TRBV27 and TRBJ1-2; D remains ambiguous. CDR3 length equals 15 residues. V was pared by 2 bases and J by 0 bases, with 10 bases between. Per germline, CDR1 MNHEY and CDR2 SMNVEV (reference sequence). The CDR3 here is CASSLSIEANYGYTF. CDR3 DNA: TGTGCCAGCAGTTTAAGTATAGAAGCTAACTATGGCTACACCTTC.

This chain uses TRBV24-1 with TRBJ2-1; 13 bases fit TRBD2. Losses at the gene ends were 4 bases for V and 6 bases for J; bases not matched to a gene: 8. The CDR3 has 17 amino acids. CDR1 KGHDR and CDR2 SFDVKD come from the germline V gene. CDR3 sequence reads: CATSESLGLAGVNEQFF. The CDR3 DNA sequence: TGTGCCACCAGTGAATCTCTTGGACTAGCGGGAGTCAATGAGCAGTTCTTC.

This clone was counted a single time. The chain combines TRBV2 with TRBJ1-4, with 10 bases identical to TRBD1. Germline CDR1 SNHLY, CDR2 FYNNEI. This CDR3 region has 15 residues. The ends lost 6 bases at V and 6 bases at J; junction bases unmatched: 7. CDR3 coding DNA: TGTGCCAGCAGACGGACAGGGGGAGCTGATGAAAAACTGTTTTTT. It codes for CASRRTGGADEKLFF.

The DNA of the CDR3 is TGTGCCACCAGTGATTCGACAGGCCAAGAGACCCAGTACTTC. It codes for CATSDSTGQETQYF. The J gene is TRBJ2-5, the V gene TRBV24-1; a weak D match, TRBD1 (6 bases). The CDR3 consists of 14 residues. CDR1 and CDR2 (germline): KGHDR, SFDVKD. The V end lost 2 bases, the J end lost 1 base, and 7 bases lay between the germline ends.